Sequencing of this T cell receptor beta chain was carried out in a study of blood T cell repertoires in COVID-19. Trimming took 2 bases from V and 4 from J; bases not matched to a gene: 7. This CDR3 comprises 16 residues. From germline, CDR1 is SGHTA and CDR2 FQGNSA. Produced via immunoSEQ multiplex PCR; TCRdb's table is partial and in-frame only. This sample has 150,000 to 200,000 clones, with 80% to 90% found just once. The chain couples TRBV7-2 to TRBJ1-2; 10 nucleotides line up with TRBD1. Sequencing used peripheral blood. The TCR comes from a man aged 50 to 60 with active or convalescent COVID-19. CDR3 loop: CASSLYGTGAVYGYTF. For the CDR3, the DNA is TGTGCCAGCAGCTTATATGGGACAGGGGCAGTCTATGGCTACACCTTC.